This T cell receptor beta chain was obtained from a study of cytomegalovirus exposure and HLA in healthy donors. Trimming removed 5 bases at V and 5 bases at J, with 13 bases between. Germline V gene data show CDR1 as SGHAT and CDR2 as FQDESV (reference sequence). This CDR3 region has 13 residues. Primers included in the PCR were 60 Vbeta and 13 Jbeta primers. TCRdb keeps only in-frame clones here, not all; method: immunoSEQ multiplex PCR. The table for this sample gives around 150,000 clones. As regards this clone: Its antigen is not known.

Those who donated were healthy bone marrow donors. General study findings and limits: The productive fraction for most TCR beta V segments was about 87% or about 30% in an earlier analysis.

The J gene is TRBJ2-7, the V gene TRBV11-1; D is undetermined. The sample consisted of PBMCs. This receptor was identified in a man aged 35-49 years in good health and CMV-seronegative. Here the CDR3 reads CASSPRRTHEQYF. In DNA form, the CDR3 reads TGTGCCAGCAGCCCTCGAAGAACTCACGAGCAGTACTTC.